Listed below are T cell receptor beta chains from one sample, sequenced in a study of long-term antiretroviral therapy in people with HIV. Libraries were prepared by immunoSEQ multiplex PCR; TCRdb keeps only in-frame clonotypes and omits some of them. In the table there are tens of thousands of clones, 80% to 90% of which are singletons. Sample: unsorted PBMCs, taken more than 4.3 years after starting antiretroviral therapy. The origin of the receptors is a man aged 30-40 years with HIV. The CDR3 runs from the conserved cysteine through the conserved F or W. A D gene is named only where the DNA matches it firmly. Where a row states a size, it is once, few, many or the class of an expanded clone; other rows omit it.

j_call clone_size d_call v_call cdr3_aa cdr3_nt
TRBJ2-2 NA TRBD1 TRBV7-7 CASSFGQGNTGELFF TGTGCTAGCAGCTTTGGACAGGGAAACACCGGGGAGCTGTTTTTT
TRBJ1-2 NA NA TRBV27 CASSLGGSYGYTF TGTGCCAGCAGTTTAGGGGGATCCTATGGCTACACCTTC
TRBJ2-2 NA NA TRBV7-9 CASSLDTNTGELFF TGTGCCAGCAGCTTGGACACGAACACCGGGGAGCTGTTTTTT
TRBJ1-2 NA NA TRBV6-6 CASSSDGGLYGYTF TGTGCCAGCAGCTCAGACGGCGGCCTCTATGGCTACACCTTC
TRBJ2-7 NA NA TRBV13 CASSVTGTDYEQYF TGTGCCAGCAGCGTGACAGGGACTGACTACGAGCAGTACTTC
TRBJ1-1 NA NA TRBV6-5 CASSYSGREAFF TGTGCCAGCAGTTACTCGGGCAGGGAGGCTTTCTTT
TRBJ1-5 NA NA TRBV5-6 CASSPGLGAAQHF TGTGCCAGCAGTCCCGGATTGGGCGCGGCCCAGCATTTT
TRBJ2-7 NA TRBD2 TRBV9 CASSVGLAGDEQYF TGTGCCAGCAGCGTAGGCCTAGCGGGAGACGAGCAGTACTTC
TRBJ2-1 NA NA TRBV7-3 CASSRPPAHNEQFF TGTGCCAGCAGCCGACCGCCCGCCCACAATGAGCAGTTCTTC
TRBJ1-4 NA TRBD1 TRBV27 CASSQTGTVNEKLFF TGTGCCAGCAGCCAGACCGGGACAGTTAATGAAAAACTGTTTTTT
TRBJ1-4 NA NA TRBV9 CASSGSGGARLNEKLFF TGTGCCAGCAGCGGATCTGGGGGGGCGAGGCTTAATGAAAAACTGTTTTTT
TRBJ1-4 NA NA TRBV2 CASFGQNEKLFF TGTGCCAGCTTTGGACAGAATGAAAAACTGTTTTTT
TRBJ2-2 NA NA TRBV21-1 CASSKAPHRGARVGELFF TGTGCCAGCAGCAAAGCGCCCCATAGGGGGGCGAGGGTCGGGGAGCTGTTTTTT
TRBJ2-2 NA TRBD2 TRBV9 CASTGLAGRESPGELFF TGTGCCAGCACCGGACTAGCGGGGCGAGAGTCCCCCGGGGAGCTGTTTTTT
TRBJ2-5 NA TRBD1 TRBV5-1 CASSQGDRDQETQYF TGCGCCAGCAGCCAGGGGGACAGGGATCAAGAGACCCAGTACTTC
TRBJ2-7 NA TRBD1 TRBV5-6 CASSLGGQGRHEQYF TGTGCCAGCAGCTTGGGGGGACAGGGGAGGCACGAGCAGTACTTC
TRBJ2-1 NA NA TRBV4-2 CASSQRRAEQFF TGTGCCAGCAGCCAGCGGAGGGCTGAGCAGTTCTTC
TRBJ1-2 NA NA TRBV2 CASSEALPGNTHGYTF TGTGCCAGCAGTGAAGCGCTTCCGGGGAACACCCATGGCTACACCTTC
TRBJ2-5 NA TRBD1 TRBV7-9 CASSLSNRGYLETQYF TGTGCCAGCAGCCTTTCAAACAGGGGGTATTTGGAGACCCAGTACTTC
TRBJ2-5 NA NA TRBV28 CASIKLLEETQYF TGTGCCAGCATAAAACTACTTGAAGAGACCCAGTACTTC
TRBJ2-1 NA TRBD2 TRBV7-8 CASSSDRGGDYNEQFF TGTGCCAGCAGCTCCGATAGGGGAGGGGACTACAATGAGCAGTTCTTC
TRBJ2-7 once NA TRBV30 CAWAGEVAYEQYF TGTGCCTGGGCCGGAGAGGTGGCCTACGAGCAGTACTTC
TRBJ1-5 NA NA TRBV6-1 CASSEAIGSGFGLSNQPQHF TGTGCCAGCAGTGAAGCTATTGGCAGTGGGTTTGGGCTTAGCAATCAGCCCCAGCATTTT
TRBJ2-7 NA NA TRBV6-1 CASSEEWRYEQYF TGTGCCAGCAGTGAAGAGTGGAGGTATGAGCAGTACTTC
TRBJ2-7 NA NA TRBV5-6 CASSPTGVSYEQYF TGTGCCAGCAGCCCCACGGGGGTCTCCTACGAGCAGTACTTC
TRBJ1-1 NA NA TRBV7-9 CASSPTAITTVTGF TGTGCCAGCAGCCCGACTGCCATTACTACCGTTACGGGATTT
TRBJ2-3 NA NA TRBV4-1 CASSPRLVADTQYF TGCGCCAGCAGCCCGCGACTAGTTGCAGATACGCAGTATTTT
TRBJ2-2 NA NA TRBV11-3 CASSLRWAAELFF TGTGCCAGCAGCTTACGATGGGCAGCGGAGCTGTTTTTT
TRBJ2-3 NA NA TRBV9 CASGSGSTDTQYF TGTGCCAGCGGGAGCGGGAGCACAGATACGCAGTATTTT
TRBJ1-2 NA NA TRBV7-9 CASSSQGMDGYTF TGTGCCAGCAGCTCCCAGGGTATGGATGGCTACACCTTC
TRBJ1-1 NA TRBD1 TRBV7-9 CASSTRQGHYQPGEAFF TGTGCCAGCAGCACTCGACAGGGTCACTACCAACCCGGGGAAGCTTTCTTT
TRBJ1-3 NA TRBD1 TRBV18 CASSYGTGGHSGNTIYF TGTGCCAGCTCATACGGGACAGGGGGCCACTCTGGAAACACCATATATTTT
TRBJ1-2 NA NA TRBV7-2 CASSYRGSAPAGGYTF TGTGCCAGCAGCTATCGAGGGTCAGCGCCAGCAGGTGGCTACACCTTC
TRBJ1-2 once NA TRBV7-8 CASRWSQGPSMGYTF TGTGCCAGCCGCTGGTCCCAGGGTCCGTCTATGGGCTACACCTTC
TRBJ2-3 NA NA TRBV19 CASSIEQGPTDTQYF TGTGCCAGTAGTATAGAGCAGGGCCCGACAGATACGCAGTATTTT
TRBJ2-1 once NA TRBV29-1 CSVAPRVGDNEQFF TGCAGCGTTGCCCCCAGGGTGGGCGACAATGAGCAGTTCTTC
TRBJ1-6 NA NA TRBV5-5 CASMALWSLGNSPLHF TGTGCCAGCATGGCCCTCTGGAGTCTAGGAAATTCACCCCTCCACTTT
TRBJ1-4 NA NA TRBV25-1 CASSSSPTSNEKLFF TGTGCCAGCAGTTCTTCCCCCACCTCTAATGAAAAACTGTTTTTT
TRBJ2-7 NA NA TRBV6-5 CASKKAGLTYEQYF TGTGCCAGCAAAAAAGCGGGTCTTACCTACGAGCAGTACTTC
TRBJ1-5 NA TRBD1 TRBV4-1 CASSQGGQGDGQPQHF TGCGCCAGCAGCCAAGGGGGACAGGGCGACGGTCAGCCCCAGCATTTT
TRBJ1-1 NA NA TRBV29-1 CSVDNLNTEAFF TGCAGCGTTGATAACTTGAACACTGAAGCTTTCTTT
TRBJ2-7 few NA TRBV2 CASSQAGRYEQYF TGTGCCAGCAGCCAAGCAGGGCGTTACGAGCAGTACTTC
TRBJ2-5 NA NA TRBV1 CTSSQGLVRGETQYF TGCACCAGCAGCCAAGGACTAGTGAGAGGAGAGACCCAGTACTTC
TRBJ1-1 NA NA TRBV20-1 CSARREEAFF TGCAGTGCTAGAAGGGAAGAAGCTTTCTTT
TRBJ1-2 NA TRBD1 TRBV7-2 CASSFEGANYGYTF TGTGCCAGCAGCTTTGAGGGGGCCAACTATGGCTACACCTTC
TRBJ2-7 NA TRBD1 TRBV7-9 CASSLAGQGAAEQYF TGTGCCAGCAGCTTAGCCGGACAGGGGGCAGCCGAGCAGTACTTC
TRBJ1-5 NA TRBD1 TRBV19 CASSISRQGGQPQHF TGTGCCAGTAGTATAAGTCGACAGGGAGGGCAGCCCCAGCATTTT
TRBJ2-7 few TRBD2 TRBV9 CASSAHSGSEQYF TGTGCCAGCAGCGCTCATAGCGGGAGCGAGCAGTACTTC
TRBJ2-7 NA TRBD1 TRBV30 CAFHPGTGPTYEQYF TGTGCCTTCCACCCCGGGACAGGCCCGACCTACGAGCAGTACTTC
TRBJ1-2 NA NA TRBV7-2 CASSFRTGLALYGYTF TGTGCCAGCAGCTTCAGAACAGGCCTAGCCCTCTATGGCTACACCTTC
TRBJ1-4 NA NA TRBV7-8 CASSPTRGREKLFF TGTGCCAGCAGCCCCACGCGGGGTCGGGAAAAACTGTTTTTT
TRBJ1-1 NA NA TRBV6-1 CASRLGEAFF TGTGCCAGCAGATTAGGGGAAGCTTTCTTT
TRBJ1-2 NA NA TRBV15 CATSRDIATDYGYTF TGTGCCACCAGCAGAGATATCGCAACGGATTATGGCTACACCTTC
TRBJ1-1 NA NA TRBV29-1 CSVEPGEGIRVNTEAFF TGCAGCGTTGAGCCAGGAGAGGGGATAAGGGTGAACACTGAAGCTTTCTTT